The rows below give T cell receptor beta chains drawn from one sample of a study of blood T cell repertoires in COVID-19. Sequenced by immunoSEQ multiplex PCR; TCRdb stores in-frame clones only, minus some. This table has roughly 280,000 clones, roughly 86% appearing once. Sequencing was performed on peripheral blood. Receptor source: a man in his forties with active or convalescent COVID-19. CDR3s include the opening cysteine and the closing phenylalanine or tryptophan. Each record gives: V gene, J gene, clone size, D gene, CDR3 protein, CDR3 DNA. D genes are given only for firm matches. Where a row states a size, it is once, few, many or the class of an expanded clone; other rows omit it.

v_call: TRBV19
j_call: TRBJ2-7
clone_size: -
d_call: -
cdr3_aa: CASAPGLSYEQYF
cdr3_nt: TGTGCCAGTGCACCCGGACTCTCCTACGAGCAGTACTTC

v_call: TRBV7-9
j_call: TRBJ1-1
clone_size: once
d_call: TRBD1
cdr3_aa: CASSFSGTGGTEAFF
cdr3_nt: TGTGCCAGCAGCTTCTCCGGGACAGGGGGCACTGAAGCTTTCTTT

v_call: TRBV30
j_call: TRBJ2-1
clone_size: -
d_call: -
cdr3_aa: CAWSLTAGVSYNEQFF
cdr3_nt: TGTGCCTGGAGCCTAACCGCGGGCGTCTCCTACAATGAGCAGTTCTTC

v_call: TRBV3-1/TRBV3-2
j_call: TRBJ2-5
clone_size: -
d_call: -
cdr3_aa: CASSRTWGETQYF
cdr3_nt: TGTGCCAGCAGCCGGACTTGGGGAGAGACCCAGTACTTC

v_call: TRBV12-3/TRBV12-4
j_call: TRBJ2-7
clone_size: -
d_call: TRBD1
cdr3_aa: CASRIQGAYEQYF
cdr3_nt: TGTGCCAGCAGGATACAGGGGGCCTACGAGCAGTACTTC

v_call: TRBV6-5
j_call: TRBJ2-1
clone_size: once
d_call: TRBD1
cdr3_aa: CASGTGGGYNEQFF
cdr3_nt: TGTGCCAGCGGAACAGGGGGCGGATACAATGAGCAGTTCTTC

v_call: TRBV27
j_call: TRBJ1-5
clone_size: -
d_call: -
cdr3_aa: CASSHTERNQPQHF
cdr3_nt: TGTGCCAGCAGCCACACAGAGCGCAATCAGCCCCAGCATTTT

v_call: TRBV5-4
j_call: TRBJ2-1
clone_size: -
d_call: -
cdr3_aa: CASSYALGAREQFF
cdr3_nt: TGTGCCAGCAGCTACGCGCTGGGGGCCAGGGAGCAGTTCTTC

v_call: TRBV6-5
j_call: TRBJ1-2
clone_size: -
d_call: TRBD1
cdr3_aa: CASSLYRGAGYTF
cdr3_nt: TGTGCCAGCAGTTTATACAGGGGTGCAGGCTACACCTTC

v_call: TRBV6-5
j_call: TRBJ1-2
clone_size: -
d_call: -
cdr3_aa: CASKIVAGSNYGYTF
cdr3_nt: TGTGCCAGCAAAATCGTCGCGGGATCTAACTATGGCTACACCTTC

v_call: TRBV7-9
j_call: TRBJ2-2
clone_size: -
d_call: -
cdr3_aa: CASQTPGENTGELFF
cdr3_nt: TGTGCCAGTCAAACCCCGGGGGAGAACACCGGGGAGCTGTTTTTT

v_call: TRBV6-5
j_call: TRBJ1-5
clone_size: -
d_call: -
cdr3_aa: CASRDGREPNQPQHF
cdr3_nt: TGTGCCAGCAGAGACGGTCGGGAACCTAATCAGCCCCAGCATTTT

v_call: TRBV12-3/TRBV12-4
j_call: TRBJ1-1
clone_size: -
d_call: -
cdr3_aa: CASSFGVGTEAFF
cdr3_nt: TGTGCCAGCAGTTTCGGAGTTGGCACTGAAGCTTTCTTT

v_call: TRBV28
j_call: TRBJ2-1
clone_size: -
d_call: TRBD2
cdr3_aa: CASSPSLVGAGADEQFF
cdr3_nt: TGTGCCAGCAGTCCGAGTCTCGTGGGAGCGGGAGCTGATGAGCAGTTCTTC

v_call: TRBV6-5
j_call: TRBJ2-7
clone_size: -
d_call: -
cdr3_aa: CASSSSAGGIGEQYF
cdr3_nt: TGTGCCAGCAGTTCCTCGGCAGGGGGGATTGGCGAGCAGTACTTC

v_call: TRBV4-1
j_call: TRBJ2-5
clone_size: -
d_call: TRBD2
cdr3_aa: CASSSSLSGRASQETQYF
cdr3_nt: TGCGCCAGCAGCTCCTCCCTTAGCGGGAGGGCCTCTCAAGAGACCCAGTACTTC

v_call: TRBV25-1
j_call: TRBJ2-7
clone_size: -
d_call: -
cdr3_aa: CASSRPGLSEQYF
cdr3_nt: TGTGCCAGCAGTCGTCCGGGACTGAGCGAGCAGTACTTC

v_call: TRBV19
j_call: TRBJ1-6
clone_size: -
d_call: -
cdr3_aa: CASSAFRGGRIHF
cdr3_nt: TGTGCCAGTAGTGCCTTCCGCGGGGGGAGGATTCACTTT

v_call: TRBV24-1
j_call: TRBJ1-4
clone_size: -
d_call: -
cdr3_aa: CATSDGPDEKLFF
cdr3_nt: TGTGCCACCAGTGATGGGCCAGATGAAAAACTGTTTTTT

v_call: TRBV29-1
j_call: TRBJ2-7
clone_size: -
d_call: -
cdr3_aa: CSVEARAYEQYF
cdr3_nt: TGCAGCGTTGAGGCCAGGGCCTACGAGCAGTACTTC

v_call: TRBV2
j_call: TRBJ1-5
clone_size: -
d_call: TRBD1
cdr3_aa: CASSEALGQGSLSVSNQPQHF
cdr3_nt: TGTGCCAGCAGTGAAGCTTTAGGACAGGGTAGTCTGTCTGTGAGCAATCAGCCCCAGCATTTT

v_call: TRBV5-1
j_call: TRBJ1-3
clone_size: few
d_call: TRBD1
cdr3_aa: CASRPTGLNTIYF
cdr3_nt: TGCGCCAGCAGACCGACAGGGCTAAACACCATATATTTT

v_call: TRBV3-1/TRBV3-2
j_call: TRBJ2-7
clone_size: -
d_call: TRBD2
cdr3_aa: CASSHWTSGYEQYF
cdr3_nt: TGTGCCAGCAGCCATTGGACTAGCGGCTACGAGCAGTACTTC

v_call: TRBV5-1
j_call: TRBJ2-1
clone_size: once
d_call: -
cdr3_aa: CASSLDHGRDSLLYNEQFF
cdr3_nt: TGCGCCAGCAGCTTAGACCACGGCCGGGACTCACTCCTTTACAATGAGCAGTTCTTC